The present T cell receptor beta chain was sequenced within a study of blood T cell repertoires in COVID-19. In the study overall: The United States, Italy and Spain provided the acute and convalescent COVID-19 samples. The analysed material was cDNA or gDNA that came from T cells, B-cell-depleted T cells, or PBMCs.

CDR3 size: 11 residues. Germline V gives CDR1 MDHEN, CDR2 SYDVKM. Trimming removed 6 bases at V and 6 bases at J, with 9 bases between. The age range of participants was 18 to 89 years, with residence in roughly 25 US areas. Cohort allocation depended upon clinical history that participants reported. The table came from immunoSEQ multiplex PCR; TCRdb's copy has only in-frame clones and leaves some out. The sample records a few hundred thousand clones, approximately 88% being singletons. About this clone itself: At the DNA level, this CDR3 is encoded by other sequences in the same sample as well.

The sequenced sample was PBMCs or T cells enriched from blood (not recorded which). The chain uses TRBV28 and TRBJ2-7; D ambiguous. The sequence was collected from a man aged 30-40 years who had recovered from COVID-19. The CDR3: CASSLPGEQYF. The CDR3 DNA follows: TGTGCCAGCAGCCTCCCCGGCGAGCAGTACTTC. Filled out from reference TRBV28 and TRBJ2-7, the complete variable domain reads DVKVTQSSRYLVKRTGEKVFLECVQDMDHENMFWYRQDPGLGLRLIYFSYDVKMKEKGDIPEGYSVSREKKERFSLILESASTNQTSMYLCASSLPGEQYFGPGTRLTVT.